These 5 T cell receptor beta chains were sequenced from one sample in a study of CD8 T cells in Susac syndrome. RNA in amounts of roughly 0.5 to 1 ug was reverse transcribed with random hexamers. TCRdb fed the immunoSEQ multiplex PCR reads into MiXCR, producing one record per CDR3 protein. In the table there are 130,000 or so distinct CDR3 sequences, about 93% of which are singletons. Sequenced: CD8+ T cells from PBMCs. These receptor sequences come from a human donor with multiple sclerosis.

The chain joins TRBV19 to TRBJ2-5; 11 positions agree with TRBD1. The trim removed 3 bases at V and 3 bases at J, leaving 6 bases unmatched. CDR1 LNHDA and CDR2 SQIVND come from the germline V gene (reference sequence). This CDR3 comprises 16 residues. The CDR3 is CASSIPDRGRKETQYF. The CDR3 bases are TGTGCCAGTAGTATCCCGGACAGGGGGCGAAAAGAGACCCAGTACTTC.

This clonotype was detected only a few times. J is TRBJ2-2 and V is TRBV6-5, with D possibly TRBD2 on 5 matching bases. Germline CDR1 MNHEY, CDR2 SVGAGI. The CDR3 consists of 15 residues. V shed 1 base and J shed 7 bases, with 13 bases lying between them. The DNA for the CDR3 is TGTGCCAGCAGTTACTTGACCCTCGGGATCGGGGAGCTGTTTTTT. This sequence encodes CASSYLTLGIGELFF.

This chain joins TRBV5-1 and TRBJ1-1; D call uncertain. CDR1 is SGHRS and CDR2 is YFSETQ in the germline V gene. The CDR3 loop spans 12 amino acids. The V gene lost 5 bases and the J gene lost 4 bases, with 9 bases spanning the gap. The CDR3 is CASRGLGTEAFF. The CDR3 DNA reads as TGCGCCAGCAGGGGGTTGGGCACTGAAGCTTTCTTT.

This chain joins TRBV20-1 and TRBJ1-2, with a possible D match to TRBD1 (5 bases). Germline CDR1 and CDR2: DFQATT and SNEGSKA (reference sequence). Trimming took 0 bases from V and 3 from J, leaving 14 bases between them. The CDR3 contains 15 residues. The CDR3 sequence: CSARDSQGLDYGYTF. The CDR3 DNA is TGCAGTGCTAGAGATTCGCAGGGATTGGACTATGGCTACACCTTC.

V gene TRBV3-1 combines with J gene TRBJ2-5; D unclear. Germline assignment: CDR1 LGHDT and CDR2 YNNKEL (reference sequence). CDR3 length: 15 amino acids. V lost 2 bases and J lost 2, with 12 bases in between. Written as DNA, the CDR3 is TGTGCCAGCAGCCAACCCGAGACACTACAAGAGACCCAGTACTTC. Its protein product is CASSQPETLQETQYF.